These T cell receptor beta chains were read from a single sample in a study of shared clonotypes between healthy human individuals. TCRdb's copy holds only in-frame clones and misses some; the assay was immunoSEQ multiplex PCR. The table lists about 2.3 million clones, 85% to 95% of them singletons. The sequencing sample was made of naive CD4+ T cells from PBMCs. The receptors come from a man between 18 and 29 years old in good health. Some clones in this sample may be carry-over from other donors' samples. Both conserved end residues are part of each CDR3. The order of the fields is D gene, J gene, clone size, V gene, CDR3 DNA, CDR3 protein. A D gene is named only where the DNA matches it firmly. The size of a clone is reported for some rows only, either as once, few or many, or as a class for expanded clones.

>NA|TRBJ1-4|NA|TRBV19
TGTGCCAGTAGTAGCCCCTCCGACAGCGCAACTAATGAAAAACTGTTTTTT
CASSSPSDSATNEKLFF
>NA|TRBJ1-4|once|TRBV27
TGTGCCAGCAGACTCAGGGGTGAAAAACTGTTTTTT
CASRLRGEKLFF
>NA|TRBJ2-7|NA|TRBV14
TGTGCCAGCAGCCAAGGGGGGCGCCTGGCGCAGTACTTC
CASSQGGRLAQYF
>NA|TRBJ1-5|NA|TRBV19
TGTGCCAGTAGGGTGAGAAATAGCAATCAGCCCCAGCATTTT
CASRVRNSNQPQHF
>NA|TRBJ2-3|NA|TRBV30
TGTGCCTGGAGGCAAACAGATACGCAGTATTTT
CAWRQTDTQYF
>NA|TRBJ1-1|NA|TRBV11-3
TGTGCCAGCAGCTTAGGGACGGGAGAGGTTAACACTGAAGCTTTCTTT
CASSLGTGEVNTEAFF
>NA|TRBJ1-5|NA|TRBV6-6
TGTGCCAGCAGCCGTGCACAGGGCCCCAATCAGCCCCAGCATTTT
CASSRAQGPNQPQHF
>NA|TRBJ1-4|NA|TRBV28
TGTGCCAGCAGTCCCTTGTGGGATGGTGAAAAACTGTTTTTT
CASSPLWDGEKLFF
>NA|TRBJ2-5|NA|TRBV27
TGTGCCAGCAGTTTATCGGCCCCAGGTACCCAGTACTTC
CASSLSAPGTQYF
>TRBD2|TRBJ2-2|NA|TRBV9
TGTGCCAGCAGTATCAGAGGACTAGATAACGGGGAGCTGTTTTTT
CASSIRGLDNGELFF
>NA|TRBJ2-2|NA|TRBV27
TGTGCCAGCAGTTCCCCGTCGAAAAAGTCCACCGGGGAGCTGTTTTTT
CASSSPSKKSTGELFF
>TRBD1|TRBJ2-3|NA|TRBV5-8
TGTGCCAGCACCCTGACAGGGCGTTTAACAGATACGCAGTATTTT
CASTLTGRLTDTQYF
>NA|TRBJ1-1|NA|TRBV19
TGTGCCAGTAGTATATCCGGGAGGGTGAACACTGAAGCTTTCTTT
CASSISGRVNTEAFF
>NA|TRBJ1-2|NA|TRBV30
TGTGCCTGGAGTTTTCCAGGGGATTCTATTTATGGCTACACCTTC
CAWSFPGDSIYGYTF
>NA|TRBJ2-3|NA|TRBV28
TGTGCCAGCAGTCTAAACACAGATACGCAGTATTTT
CASSLNTDTQYF
>TRBD1|TRBJ2-5|NA|TRBV7-3
TGTGCCAGCAGCCGGACAGGGAGGGAGACCCAGTACTTC
CASSRTGRETQYF
>TRBD1|TRBJ2-1|NA|TRBV19
TGTGCCAGTAGTATCTTACGACAGGGTTTAGGTGAGCAGTTCTTC
CASSILRQGLGEQFF
>NA|TRBJ1-2|NA|TRBV28
TGTGCCAGCAGCTCGCCGGGACCCACTCTTGCTAACTATGGCTACACCTTC
CASSSPGPTLANYGYTF
>NA|TRBJ1-5|NA|TRBV20-1
TGCAGTGCGACCCAGGACGGGCCCCAGCATTTT
CSATQDGPQHF
>NA|TRBJ2-3|NA|TRBV7-2
TGTGCCAGCAGCTTAGGGACTCCGGGACTCAATACGCAGTATTTT
CASSLGTPGLNTQYF
>NA|TRBJ1-1|NA|TRBV18
TGTGCCAGCTCACCCCTCGGTCCAGGGTTGGACACTGAAGCTTTCTTT
CASSPLGPGLDTEAFF
>NA|TRBJ1-5|NA|TRBV7-2
TGTGCCAGCAGCTTAGATGGCCGGGAAGGTCAGCCCCAGCATTTT
CASSLDGREGQPQHF
>NA|TRBJ1-3|NA|TRBV18
TGTGCCAGCTCACCACGCCAGATCTCTGGAAACACCATATATTTT
CASSPRQISGNTIYF
>TRBD2|TRBJ2-7|NA|TRBV6-5
TGTGCCAGCAGGGAAACTAGCGGGAGTCCCTACGAGCAGTACTTC
CASRETSGSPYEQYF
>TRBD1|TRBJ1-4|NA|TRBV5-1
TGCGCCAGCACCCCCGGGACAGGGGACGATGGAGAAAAACTGTTTTTT
CASTPGTGDDGEKLFF
>NA|TRBJ1-3|NA|TRBV5-1
TGCGCCAGCAGCTTGGCTGGGCAGGGGACTGGAAACACCATATATTTT
CASSLAGQGTGNTIYF
>TRBD1|TRBJ2-7|NA|TRBV5-4
TGTGCCAGCAGCTCCGACAGGGGTTCACCCTACGAGCAGTACTTC
CASSSDRGSPYEQYF
>TRBD1|TRBJ1-2|once|TRBV28
TGTGCCAGCAGTCCGGGACAGGGATATGGCTACACCTTC
CASSPGQGYGYTF
>TRBD1|TRBJ2-2|NA|TRBV5-4
TGTGCCAGCAGCGTGACAGGGAAGAGCACCGGGGAGCTGTTTTTT
CASSVTGKSTGELFF
>NA|TRBJ2-3|NA|TRBV10-3
TGTGCCATCAGTGAACGGGACGGGGAAGATACGCAGTATTTT
CAISERDGEDTQYF
>NA|TRBJ1-1|NA|TRBV29-1
TGCAGCGTTATGTCTGACGTGAACACTGAAGCTTTCTTT
CSVMSDVNTEAFF
>NA|TRBJ1-5|NA|TRBV27
TGTGCCACCCGCCGCTCCAAGGATAGTCAGCCCCAGCATTTT
CATRRSKDSQPQHF
>TRBD2|TRBJ2-2|NA|TRBV5-6
TGTGCCAGCAGCTTAGGACTAGCGCTCGGGGAGCTGTTTTTT
CASSLGLALGELFF
>NA|TRBJ2-5|NA|TRBV7-9
TGTGCCAGCAGCTTCAGGGTTGGGGAGCAGTACTTC
CASSFRVGEQYF
>NA|TRBJ1-4|NA|TRBV28
TGTGCCAGCAGTTTCTACGGCGGGGCAACTAATGAAAAACTGTTTTTT
CASSFYGGATNEKLFF
>NA|TRBJ1-1|NA|TRBV18
TGTGCCAGCTCACTCTCGTCGGGGGCTGAAGCTTTCTTT
CASSLSSGAEAFF
>TRBD1|TRBJ2-6|NA|TRBV6-5
TGTGCCAGCAGTTACGACAGGGCCTCCTGGGCCAACGTCCTGACTTTC
CASSYDRASWANVLTF
>NA|TRBJ1-2|NA|TRBV30
TGTGCCTGGAGTGTATTGGTGGGAGGTGGCTACACCTTC
CAWSVLVGGGYTF
>NA|TRBJ2-6|once|TRBV7-9
TGTGCCAGCAGCTTAGAAGACCGTTCTGGGGCCAACGTCCTGACTTTC
CASSLEDRSGANVLTF
>NA|TRBJ2-7|once|TRBV4-1
TGCGCCAGCAGCTCCTCCTCGTCCCTACCCTACGAGCAGTACTTC
CASSSSSSLPYEQYF
>NA|TRBJ2-7|NA|TRBV6-5
TGTGCCAGCACCATCGGGATCTCCTACGAGCAGTACTTC
CASTIGISYEQYF
>TRBD2|TRBJ2-3|NA|TRBV11-2
TGTGCCAGCAGCTTTCAAGGGACTAGCGGGATGAATACGCAGTATTTT
CASSFQGTSGMNTQYF
>TRBD2|TRBJ2-5|NA|TRBV5-1
TGCGCCAGCAGCATAGGGACTAGCGGAACGATGGGAAGTGAGACCCAGTACTTC
CASSIGTSGTMGSETQYF